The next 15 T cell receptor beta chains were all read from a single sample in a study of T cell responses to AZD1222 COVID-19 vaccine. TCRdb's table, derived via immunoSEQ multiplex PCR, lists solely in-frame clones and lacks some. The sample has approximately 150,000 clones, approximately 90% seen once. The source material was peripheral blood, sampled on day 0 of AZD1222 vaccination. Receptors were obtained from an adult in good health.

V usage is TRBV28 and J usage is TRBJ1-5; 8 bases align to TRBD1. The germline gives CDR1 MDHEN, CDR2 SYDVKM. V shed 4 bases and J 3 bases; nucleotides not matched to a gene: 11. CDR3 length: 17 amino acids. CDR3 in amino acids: CASSSRRGRTANQPQHF. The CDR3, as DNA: TGTGCCAGCAGTTCCCGCAGGGGGCGCACGGCCAATCAGCCCCAGCATTTT. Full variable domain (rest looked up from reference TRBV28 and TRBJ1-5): DVKVTQSSRYLVKRTGEKVFLECVQDMDHENMFWYRQDPGLGLRLIYFSYDVKMKEKGDIPEGYSVSREKKERFSLILESASTNQTSMYLCASSSRRGRTANQPQHFGDGTRLSIL.

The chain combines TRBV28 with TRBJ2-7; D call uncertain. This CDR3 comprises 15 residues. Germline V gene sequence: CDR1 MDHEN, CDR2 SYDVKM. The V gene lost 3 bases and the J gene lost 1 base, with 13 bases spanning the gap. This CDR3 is CASSLSFPGSYEQYF. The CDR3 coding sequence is TGTGCCAGCAGTTTGTCATTTCCGGGTTCCTACGAGCAGTACTTC.

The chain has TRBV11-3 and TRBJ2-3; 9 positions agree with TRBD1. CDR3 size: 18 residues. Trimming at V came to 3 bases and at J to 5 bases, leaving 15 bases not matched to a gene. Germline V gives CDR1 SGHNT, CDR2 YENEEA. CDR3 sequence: CASSFKGTGSSSGDTQYF. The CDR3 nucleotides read TGTGCCAGCAGCTTTAAGGGGACAGGGTCTTCGTCCGGAGATACGCAGTATTTT.

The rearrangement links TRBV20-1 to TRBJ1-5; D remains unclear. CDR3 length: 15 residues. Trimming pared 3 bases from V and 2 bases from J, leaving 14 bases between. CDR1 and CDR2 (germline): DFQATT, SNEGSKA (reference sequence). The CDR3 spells CSASSDLWGNQPQHF. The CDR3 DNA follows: TGCAGTGCTAGTTCAGATTTGTGGGGCAATCAGCCCCAGCATTTT.

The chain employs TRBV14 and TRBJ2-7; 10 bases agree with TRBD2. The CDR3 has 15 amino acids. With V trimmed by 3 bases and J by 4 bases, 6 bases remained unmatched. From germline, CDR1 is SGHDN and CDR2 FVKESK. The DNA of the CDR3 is TGTGCCAGCAGCCAGTTAAGCGGGAGGGCTTACGAGCAGTACTTC. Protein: CASSQLSGRAYEQYF.

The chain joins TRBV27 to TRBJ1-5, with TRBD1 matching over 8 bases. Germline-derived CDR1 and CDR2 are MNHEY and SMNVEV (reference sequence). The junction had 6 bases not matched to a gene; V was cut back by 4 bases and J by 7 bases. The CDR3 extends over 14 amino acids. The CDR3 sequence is CASSSGQGGQPQHF. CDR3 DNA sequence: TGTGCCAGCAGTTCAGGACAGGGAGGGCAGCCCCAGCATTTT.

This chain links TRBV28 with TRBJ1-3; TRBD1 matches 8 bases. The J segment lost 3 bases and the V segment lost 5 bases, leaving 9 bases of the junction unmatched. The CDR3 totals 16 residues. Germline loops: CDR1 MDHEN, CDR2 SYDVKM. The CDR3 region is CASSANTGGSGNTIYF. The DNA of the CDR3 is TGTGCCAGCAGTGCCAACACAGGGGGTAGTGGAAACACCATATATTTT.

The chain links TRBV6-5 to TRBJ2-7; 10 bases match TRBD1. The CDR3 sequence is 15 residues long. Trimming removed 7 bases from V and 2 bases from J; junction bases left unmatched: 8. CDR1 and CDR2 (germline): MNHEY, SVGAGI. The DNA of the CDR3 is TGTGCCAGCACTCCAATGGGACAGGGGACCTACGAGCAGTACTTC. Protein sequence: CASTPMGQGTYEQYF.

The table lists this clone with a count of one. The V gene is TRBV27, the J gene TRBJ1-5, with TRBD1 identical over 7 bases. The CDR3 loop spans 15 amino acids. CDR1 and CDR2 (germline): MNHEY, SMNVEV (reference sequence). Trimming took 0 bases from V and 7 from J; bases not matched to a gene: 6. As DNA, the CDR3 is TGTGCCAGCAGTTTATCGGGACAGAAAAACCAGCCCCAGCATTTT. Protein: CASSLSGQKNQPQHF.

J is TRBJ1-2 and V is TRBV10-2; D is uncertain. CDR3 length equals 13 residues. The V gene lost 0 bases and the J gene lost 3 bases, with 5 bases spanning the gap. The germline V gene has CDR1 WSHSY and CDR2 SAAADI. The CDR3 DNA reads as TGCGCCAGCAGTGAGTCAGGGTACTATGGCTACACCTTC. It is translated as CASSESGYYGYTF.

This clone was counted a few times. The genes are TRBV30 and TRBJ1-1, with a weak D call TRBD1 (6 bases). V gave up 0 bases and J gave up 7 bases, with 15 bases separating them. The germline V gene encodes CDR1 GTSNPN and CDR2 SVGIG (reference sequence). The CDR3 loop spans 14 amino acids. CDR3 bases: TGTGCCTGGAGTGTCCGGACAGCTTCTAGTGAAGCTTTCTTT. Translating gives CAWSVRTASSEAFF.

The CDR3 spells CASSIGGQGLNTQYF. Written as DNA, the CDR3 is TGTGCCAGTAGTATAGGCGGACAGGGTTTGAATACGCAGTATTTT. The V gene is TRBV19, the J gene TRBJ2-3; 8 bases agree with TRBD1. V shed 1 base and J 7 bases; nucleotides not matched to a gene: 7. Germline CDR1 is LNHDA and CDR2 is SQIVND (reference sequence). The length of the CDR3 is 15 residues.

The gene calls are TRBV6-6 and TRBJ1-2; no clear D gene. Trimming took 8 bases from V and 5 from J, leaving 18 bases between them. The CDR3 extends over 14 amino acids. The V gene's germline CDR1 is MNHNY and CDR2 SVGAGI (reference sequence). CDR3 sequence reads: CASGRPGINYGYTF. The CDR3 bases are TGTGCCAGCGGAAGGCCGGGGATAAATTATGGCTACACCTTC.

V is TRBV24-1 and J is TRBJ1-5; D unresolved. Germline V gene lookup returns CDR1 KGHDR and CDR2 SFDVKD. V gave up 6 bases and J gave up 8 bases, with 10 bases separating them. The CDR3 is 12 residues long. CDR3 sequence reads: CATSKGPKPQHF. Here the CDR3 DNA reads TGTGCCACCAGTAAAGGGCCTAAGCCCCAGCATTTT.

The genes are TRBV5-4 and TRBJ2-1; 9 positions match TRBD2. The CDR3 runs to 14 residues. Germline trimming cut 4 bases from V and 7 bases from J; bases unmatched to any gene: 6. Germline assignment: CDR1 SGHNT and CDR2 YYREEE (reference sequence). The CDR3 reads CASSLRLAANEQFF. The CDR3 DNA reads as TGTGCCAGCAGCCTTAGACTAGCGGCGAATGAGCAGTTCTTC.